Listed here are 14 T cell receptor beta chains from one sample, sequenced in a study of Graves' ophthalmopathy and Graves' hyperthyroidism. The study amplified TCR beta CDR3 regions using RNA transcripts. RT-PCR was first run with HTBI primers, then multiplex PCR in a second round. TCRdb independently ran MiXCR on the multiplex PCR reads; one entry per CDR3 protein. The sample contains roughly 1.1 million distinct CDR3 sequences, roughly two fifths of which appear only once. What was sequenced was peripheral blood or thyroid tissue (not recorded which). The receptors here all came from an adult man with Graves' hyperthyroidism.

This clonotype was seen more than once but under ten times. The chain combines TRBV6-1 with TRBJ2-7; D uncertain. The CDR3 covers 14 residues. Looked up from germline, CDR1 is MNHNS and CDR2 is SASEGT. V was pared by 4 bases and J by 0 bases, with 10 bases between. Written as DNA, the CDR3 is TGTGCCAGCAGTGTTTCACTGAGCTCCTACGAGCAGTACTTC. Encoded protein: CASSVSLSSYEQYF.

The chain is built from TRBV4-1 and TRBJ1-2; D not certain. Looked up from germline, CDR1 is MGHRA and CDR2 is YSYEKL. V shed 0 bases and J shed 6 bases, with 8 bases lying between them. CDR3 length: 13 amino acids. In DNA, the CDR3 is TGCGCCAGCAGCCAAGAAAACAGCGATGGCTACACCTTC. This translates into CASSQENSDGYTF.

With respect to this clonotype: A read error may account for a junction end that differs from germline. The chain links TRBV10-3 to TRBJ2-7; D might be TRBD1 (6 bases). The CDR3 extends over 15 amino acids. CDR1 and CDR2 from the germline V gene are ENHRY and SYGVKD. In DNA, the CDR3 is TGTGCCAGCAGTTCAAGCAGGGGTTCGGCCTACGAGCAGTACTTC. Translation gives CASSSSRGSAYEQYF.

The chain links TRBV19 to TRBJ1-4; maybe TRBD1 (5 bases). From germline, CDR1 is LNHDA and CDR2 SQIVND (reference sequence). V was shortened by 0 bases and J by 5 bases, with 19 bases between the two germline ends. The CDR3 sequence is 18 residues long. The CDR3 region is CASSIDISRALPNEKLFF. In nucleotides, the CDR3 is TGTGCCAGTAGTATAGATATCTCCAGGGCCTTGCCGAATGAAAAACTGTTTTTT.

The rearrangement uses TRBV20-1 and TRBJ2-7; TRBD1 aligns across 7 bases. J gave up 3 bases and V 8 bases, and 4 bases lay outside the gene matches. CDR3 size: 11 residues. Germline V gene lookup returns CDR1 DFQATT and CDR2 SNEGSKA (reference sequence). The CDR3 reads CSSGTVYEQYF. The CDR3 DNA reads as TGCAGTTCCGGGACAGTCTACGAGCAGTACTTC.

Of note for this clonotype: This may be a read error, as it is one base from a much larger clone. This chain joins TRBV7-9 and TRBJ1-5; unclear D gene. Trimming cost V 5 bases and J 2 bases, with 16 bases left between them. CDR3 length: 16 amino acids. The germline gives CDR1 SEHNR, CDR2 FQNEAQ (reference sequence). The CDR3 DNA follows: TGTGCCAGCAGCCAAGTGGGTTTAGGCGGCAATCAGCCCCAGCATTTT. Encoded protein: CASSQVGLGGNQPQHF. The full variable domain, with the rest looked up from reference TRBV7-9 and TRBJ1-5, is DTGVSQNPRHKITKRGQNVTFRCDPISEHNRLYWYRQTLGQGPEFLTYFQNEAQLEKSRLLSDRFSAERPKGSFSTLEIQRTEQGDSAMYLCASSQVGLGGNQPQHFGDGTRLSIL.

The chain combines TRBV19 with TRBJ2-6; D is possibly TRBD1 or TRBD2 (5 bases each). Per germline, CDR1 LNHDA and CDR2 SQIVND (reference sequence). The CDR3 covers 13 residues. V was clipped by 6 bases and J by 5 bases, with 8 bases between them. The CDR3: CASRGTRANVLTF. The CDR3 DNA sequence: TGTGCCAGTAGGGGGACCCGGGCCAACGTCCTGACTTTC.

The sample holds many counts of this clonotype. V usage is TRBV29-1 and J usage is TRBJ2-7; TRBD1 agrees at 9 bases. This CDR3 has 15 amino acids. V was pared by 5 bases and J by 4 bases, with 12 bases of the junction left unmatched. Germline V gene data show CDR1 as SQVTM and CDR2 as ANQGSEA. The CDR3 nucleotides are TGCAGCGTTCTCGATACCGGGACAGGGAATTACGAGCAGTACTTC. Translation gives CSVLDTGTGNYEQYF.

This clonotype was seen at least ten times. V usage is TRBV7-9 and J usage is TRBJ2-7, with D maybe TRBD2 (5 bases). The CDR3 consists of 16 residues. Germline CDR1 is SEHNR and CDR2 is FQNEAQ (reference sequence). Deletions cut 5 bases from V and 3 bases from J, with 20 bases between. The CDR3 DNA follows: TGTGCCAGCAGCGGTAGGTCTCGGGGTTCCGACTACGAGCAGTACTTC. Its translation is CASSGRSRGSDYEQYF.

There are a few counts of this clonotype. The CDR3: CASRPQAGKMTEAFF. For the CDR3, the DNA is TGTGCCAGTAGACCCCAGGCCGGGAAAATGACTGAAGCTTTCTTT. This rearrangement joins TRBV19 to TRBJ1-1; D remains ambiguous. Germline-derived CDR1 and CDR2 are LNHDA and SQIVND (reference sequence). This CDR3 has 15 amino acids. V lost 6 bases, J lost 5 bases, and 19 bases lay in between.

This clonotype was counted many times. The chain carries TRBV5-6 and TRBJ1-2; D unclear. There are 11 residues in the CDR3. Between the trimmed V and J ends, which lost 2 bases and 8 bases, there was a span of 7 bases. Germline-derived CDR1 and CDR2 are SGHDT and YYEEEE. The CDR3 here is CASSLSAGYTF. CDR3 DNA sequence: TGTGCCAGCAGCTTAAGCGCGGGCTACACCTTC. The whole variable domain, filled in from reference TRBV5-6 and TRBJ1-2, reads DAGVTQSPTHLIKTRGQQVTLRCSPKSGHDTVSWYQQALGQGPQFIFQYYEEEERQRGNFPDRFSGHQFPNYSSELNVNALLLGDSALYLCASSLSAGYTFGSGTRLTVV.

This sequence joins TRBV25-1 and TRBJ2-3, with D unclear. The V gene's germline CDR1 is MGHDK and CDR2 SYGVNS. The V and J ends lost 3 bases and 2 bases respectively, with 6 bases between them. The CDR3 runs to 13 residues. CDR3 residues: CASSEPVTDTQYF. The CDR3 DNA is TGTGCCAGCAGTGAGCCAGTCACAGATACGCAGTATTTT.

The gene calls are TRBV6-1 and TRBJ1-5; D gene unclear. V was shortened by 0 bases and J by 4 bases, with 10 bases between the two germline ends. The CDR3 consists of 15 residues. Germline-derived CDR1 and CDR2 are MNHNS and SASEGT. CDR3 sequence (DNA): TGTGCCAGCAGTGAAGCCGGGTTTGCAAATCAGCCCCAGCATTTT. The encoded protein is CASSEAGFANQPQHF.

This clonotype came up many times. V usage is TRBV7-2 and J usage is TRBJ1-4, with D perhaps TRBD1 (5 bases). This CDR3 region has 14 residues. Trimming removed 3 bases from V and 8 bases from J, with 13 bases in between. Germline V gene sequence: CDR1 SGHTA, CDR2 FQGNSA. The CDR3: CASSLSGGGEKLFF. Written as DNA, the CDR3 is TGTGCCAGCAGCTTGTCGGGGGGTGGCGAAAAACTGTTTTTT.